A selection of T cell receptor beta chains follows, all from one sample in a study. Each CDR3 protein gets one entry after TCRdb re-called the 5' RACE reads with MiXCR. The table lists 45,000 to 55,000 distinct CDR3 sequences, approximately 25% of them singletons. Sequenced: tumor-infiltrating naive CD4+ T cells sorted from the breast tumor. The receptors were sampled from a female donor with breast cancer. Both conserved end residues are part of each CDR3. The order of the fields is V gene, J gene, CDR3 protein.

V: TRBV13; J: TRBJ2-1; CDR3: CASSLRTIYNEQFF
V: TRBV9; J: TRBJ2-7; CDR3: CASSVQVNSYEQYF
V: TRBV5-1; J: TRBJ1-1; CDR3: CASSLSNTEAFF
V: TRBV4-3; J: TRBJ2-2; CDR3: CASSQEGQGGNTGELFF
V: TRBV5-1; J: TRBJ2-3; CDR3: CASSWTDGTDTQYF
V: TRBV12-3/TRBV12-4; J: TRBJ2-7; CDR3: CASSGHYEQYF
V: TRBV5-5; J: TRBJ2-7; CDR3: CASSSGTAQYYEQYF
V: TRBV4-2; J: TRBJ2-3; CDR3: CASSLRPADTQYF
V: TRBV24-1; J: TRBJ2-2; CDR3: CATSGLQGPRAGELFF
V: TRBV7-9; J: TRBJ2-3; CDR3: CASSAGGSYTQYF
V: TRBV6-2/TRBV6-3; J: TRBJ1-5; CDR3: CASTDSQQPQHF
V: TRBV5-5; J: TRBJ1-6; CDR3: CASSLDGDSGSPLHF
V: TRBV15; J: TRBJ2-7; CDR3: CATSRSPGTGDNEQYF
V: TRBV20-1; J: TRBJ2-7; CDR3: CSARDRRLGTGSGEQYF
V: TRBV11-2; J: TRBJ2-3; CDR3: CASSWRGLANSDTQYF
V: TRBV29-1; J: TRBJ2-3; CDR3: CSVEGPGGTDTQYF
V: TRBV3-1; J: TRBJ2-2; CDR3: CASSQVAQGVTGELFF
V: TRBV4-1; J: TRBJ1-2; CDR3: CASSQALTGKRYGYTF
V: TRBV7-9; J: TRBJ2-7; CDR3: CASSPTRGSEQYF
V: TRBV20-1; J: TRBJ2-7; CDR3: CSAEPPGTGGFGTSGSSYEQYF
V: TRBV4-2; J: TRBJ2-7; CDR3: CASSQDPGGPSYEQYF
V: TRBV5-1; J: TRBJ2-2; CDR3: CASSLSRHLNTGELFF
V: TRBV12-3/TRBV12-4; J: TRBJ2-3; CDR3: CALRGGETDTQYF
V: TRBV7-2; J: TRBJ2-3; CDR3: CASSFSGSIDTQYF
V: TRBV20-1; J: TRBJ1-1; CDR3: CSASMSVAGGEAFF
V: TRBV6-5; J: TRBJ1-2; CDR3: CASSPGTPKANYGYTF
V: TRBV6-2/TRBV6-3; J: TRBJ1-4; CDR3: CASSYVQGALRTNEKLFF
V: TRBV6-1; J: TRBJ1-1; CDR3: CASSEAGTGEAFF
V: TRBV6-5; J: TRBJ1-2; CDR3: CASTHTGTDIYGYTF
V: TRBV9; J: TRBJ2-7; CDR3: CASSVATASGWNEQYF
V: TRBV6-1; J: TRBJ1-1; CDR3: CASSEVQRSTEAFF
V: TRBV11-2; J: TRBJ2-7; CDR3: CASSLGNLGLRYEQYF
V: TRBV9; J: TRBJ2-1; CDR3: CASSPGNLAGGAYNEQFF
V: TRBV7-9; J: TRBJ2-7; CDR3: CASSLGSAGNGYEQYF
V: TRBV12-3/TRBV12-4; J: TRBJ1-1; CDR3: CASSKSTGWNTEAFF
V: TRBV14; J: TRBJ2-7; CDR3: CASSQGQGFIYEQYF
V: TRBV20-1; J: TRBJ2-7; CDR3: CSAPGQGGYEQYF
V: TRBV11-2; J: TRBJ2-1; CDR3: CASSLGGLLVNEQFF
V: TRBV10-3; J: TRBJ2-7; CDR3: CAISETGGLYEQYF
V: TRBV5-1; J: TRBJ1-1; CDR3: CASSLGRDTEAFF
V: TRBV24-1; J: TRBJ2-1; CDR3: CATSKRGGFEQFF
V: TRBV4-1; J: TRBJ1-1; CDR3: CASSQEVILRANTEAFF
V: TRBV20-1; J: TRBJ2-2; CDR3: CSARDRGVAQSTGELFF
V: TRBV20-1; J: TRBJ1-1; CDR3: CSAYRDRMNTEAFF
V: TRBV29-1; J: TRBJ2-7; CDR3: CSAHGGQGLEQYF
V: TRBV4-2; J: TRBJ2-7; CDR3: CASSQDTFSYEQYF
V: TRBV7-7; J: TRBJ2-3; CDR3: CASSATSGITDTQYF
V: TRBV7-2; J: TRBJ2-5; CDR3: CASSLGLAEETQYF
V: TRBV5-1; J: TRBJ2-1; CDR3: CASSLGPSGEQEPPYNEQFF
V: TRBV6-5; J: TRBJ1-2; CDR3: CASSWTGDINYGYTF